This passage covers 14 T cell receptor beta chains from one sample sequenced in a study of a mutant IDH1 vaccine in newly diagnosed glioma. Their antigen targets remain unknown. Time point denoted: week 5, during vaccination. A 20-mer mutant IDH1 peptide at 300 ug was injected subcutaneously with topical imiquimod. The method was immunoSEQ multiplex PCR; TCRdb's version includes in-frame clones alone and lacks a portion of them. Of about 51,000 clones in the sample, over 75% are singletons; the top ten hold over 4.5%. Source: PBMCs, taken from a glioma patient whose treatment included an IDH1 peptide vaccine. Receptors were obtained from a man aged 50 or older with glioma.

The chain recombines TRBV19 with TRBJ2-1; TRBD2 aligns across 7 bases. Trimming cost V 5 bases and J 6 bases; bases outside gene matches: 7. This CDR3 is built from 14 residues. Germline CDR1 and CDR2: LNHDA and SQIVND (reference sequence). This CDR3 is CASSHGGGSNEQFF. CDR3 DNA: TGTGCCAGTAGTCACGGGGGAGGGTCCAATGAGCAGTTCTTC.

The V and J genes are TRBV28 and TRBJ1-1, with D perhaps TRBD1 (6 bases). The V end was cut by 4 bases, the J end by 1 base, with 16 bases between. The CDR3 is 16 residues long. Germline V gene sequence: CDR1 MDHEN, CDR2 SYDVKM. The CDR3 loop reads CASSSTPGVSNTEAFF. The CDR3 coding sequence is TGTGCCAGCAGTTCCACTCCAGGGGTGTCGAACACTGAAGCTTTCTTT.

By sample share, this clone is medium-sized. The chain uses TRBV20-1 and TRBJ1-1; D may be TRBD1 (5 bases). Between the trimmed V and J ends, which lost 2 bases and 6 bases, there was a span of 7 bases. Germline V gene sequence: CDR1 DFQATT, CDR2 SNEGSKA (reference sequence). The CDR3 runs to 11 residues. CDR3 residues: CSARLGAEAFF. CDR3 DNA sequence: TGCAGTGCTAGATTGGGGGCTGAAGCTTTCTTT.

This clone occurred a few times. CDR3: CASSAQRGVPNNEQFF. The CDR3 region has the DNA TGTGCCAGCAGCGCTCAGCGGGGTGTACCTAACAATGAGCAGTTCTTC. The gene calls are TRBV9 and TRBJ2-1; TRBD2 matches 7 bases. V was clipped by 3 bases and J by 5 bases; unmatched bases: 11. CDR3 length equals 16 residues. Germline-derived CDR1 and CDR2 are SGDLS and YYNGEE. The variable domain in full, with the rest retrieved from reference TRBV9 and TRBJ2-1, is DSGVTQTPKHLITATGQRVTLRCSPRSGDLSVYWYQQSLDQGLQFLIQYYNGEERAKGNILERFSAQQFPDLHSELNLSSLELGDSALYFCASSAQRGVPNNEQFFGPGTRLTVL.

This chain links TRBV9 with TRBJ2-7, with D unclear. Germline CDR1 is SGDLS and CDR2 is YYNGEE. Trimming shortened V by 0 bases and J by 2 bases, and 9 bases separated the two germline ends. This CDR3 comprises 14 residues. This CDR3 is CASSVEGSPYEQYF. CDR3 sequence (DNA): TGTGCCAGCAGCGTAGAAGGGTCTCCCTACGAGCAGTACTTC.

The V and J genes are TRBV29-1 and TRBJ2-7; 9 bases align to TRBD1. The CDR3 is 15 amino acids. The germline V gene has CDR1 SQVTM and CDR2 ANQGSEA. Trimming removed 0 bases from V and 3 bases from J; junction bases left unmatched: 6. The CDR3 loop is CSVEEGQGLYYEQYF. DNA of the CDR3: TGCAGCGTTGAAGAGGGACAGGGCCTGTACTACGAGCAGTACTTC.

This chain uses TRBV7-9 with TRBJ1-5, with D possibly being TRBD1 (5 bases). The germline V gene encodes CDR1 SEHNR and CDR2 FQNEAQ (reference sequence). Trimming cost V 0 bases and J 1 base, with 7 bases left between them. The CDR3 loop spans 15 amino acids. CDR3: CASSLAGRSNQPQHF. The CDR3 DNA reads TGTGCCAGCAGCTTAGCGGGACGGAGCAATCAGCCCCAGCATTTT.

The chain couples TRBV10-3 to TRBJ2-3; D possibly corresponds to TRBD2 (5 bases). V lost 6 bases and J lost 0, with 19 bases in between. This CDR3 spans 17 amino acids. Germline V gives CDR1 ENHRY, CDR2 SYGVKD. The CDR3 loop is CAIREVALSPSTDTQYF. CDR3 bases: TGTGCCATCAGGGAGGTCGCATTATCCCCTAGCACAGATACGCAGTATTTT.

The chain employs TRBV5-6 and TRBJ1-1; unclear D gene. The germline CDR1 and CDR2 sequences are SGHDT and YYEEEE. The CDR3 runs 13 residues. Trimming cost V 6 bases and J 1 base, with 10 bases left between them. Written as DNA, the CDR3 is TGTGCCAGCACCCGGAGTTCGAACACTGAAGCTTTCTTT. It encodes CASTRSSNTEAFF.

The CDR3 DNA follows: TGCAGCGTGGCCCGGGACAGAGGCGAGCAGTACTTC. As protein: CSVARDRGEQYF. V gene TRBV29-1 combines with J gene TRBJ2-7; 7 bases map to TRBD1. After removal of 6 bases from V and 6 bases from J, the junction contained 8 bases not matched to a gene. Germline CDR1 reads SQVTM; CDR2 reads ANQGSEA. The CDR3 consists of 12 residues.

The CDR3, as DNA: TGTGCCAGCAGCTTGATCAGCGAGCAGTACTTC. It specifies CASSLISEQYF. The chain joins TRBV5-8 to TRBJ2-7; D is unclear. CDR3 length: 11 residues. Germline CDR1 and CDR2: SGHTS and YDEGEE. V was pared by 1 base and J by 6 bases, with 5 bases between. The variable domain in full, completed from reference TRBV5-8 and TRBJ2-7, reads EAGVTQSPTHLIKTRGQQATLRCSPISGHTSVYWYQQALGLGLQFLLWYDEGEERNRGNFPPRFSGRQFPNYSSELNVNALELEDSALYLCASSLISEQYFGPGTRLTVT.

The chain carries TRBV9 and TRBJ1-3; 9 bases agree with TRBD1. CDR3 length equals 14 residues. The V and J ends lost 0 bases and 8 bases, in that order; junction bases with no gene match: 3. CDR1 and CDR2 (germline): SGDLS, YYNGEE. The CDR3 loop reads CASSVGDRDDTIYF. In DNA, the CDR3 is TGTGCCAGCAGCGTAGGGGACAGGGACGACACCATATATTTT.

The CDR3 region has the DNA TGTGCCAGCAGCTTCGGGACAGGGGTGAAAGAAAAACTGTTTTTT. Protein product: CASSFGTGVKEKLFF. The V gene is TRBV11-2, the J gene TRBJ1-4; 10 nucleotides align to TRBD1. Germline trimming cut 3 bases from V and 8 bases from J; bases unmatched to any gene: 6. There are 15 residues in the CDR3. Per the germline V gene, CDR1 is SGHAT and CDR2 is FQNNGV.

The chain employs TRBV29-1 and TRBJ2-1; D gene uncertain. V was pared by 4 bases and J by 9 bases, with 13 bases between. The CDR3 has 12 residues. Per germline, CDR1 SQVTM and CDR2 ANQGSEA. The CDR3, as DNA: TGCAGCGTTGTCTCTAATGCCGGTGAGCAGTTCTTC. Amino acids: CSVVSNAGEQFF.